This T cell receptor beta chain was sequenced during a study of T cells expressing NK-cell markers. Across the whole study: Sorted CD3+CD56+NKG2C+, CD3+CD56+NKG2C- and CD3+CD56-NKG2C+ T cells provided the TCR beta repertoires. Study conclusions and caveats: It remained uncertain whether the expanded NKG2C+ T cell clones were specific for HCMV antigens.

With regard to this clonotype: Its specificity is unknown.

The CDR3 is 13 residues long. TCRdb reprocessed the 5' RACE reads, keeping one entry per CDR3 protein, no DNA. The sample has about 380,000 distinct CDR3 sequences. The V and J genes are TRBV12-3 or TRBV12-4 and TRBJ1-5; there is no DNA to check the TCRdb D call of TRBD1. This receptor was taken from a man between 18 and 69 years old in good health. The sample taken for sequencing was blood T cells: a sorted CD56 or NKG2C T cell subset, CD4+ or CD8+ T cells, or bulk PBMC T cells (not recorded which). The CDR3 here is CASSFTGVEPQHF.